The following is a T cell receptor beta chain sequence with its context. No antigen is known for it. The data derive from a study of cytomegalovirus exposure and HLA in healthy donors. The PCR contained 60 Vbeta and 13 Jbeta primers. Profiled with immunoSEQ multiplex PCR; TCRdb holds only in-frame clones, not every one. The sample comprises 180,000 or so clones, 82% of which are singletons, and 1.5% rests with the top ten. The CDR3 extends over 14 amino acids. Trimming took 4 bases from V and 1 from J, leaving 8 bases between them. CDR1 and CDR2 (germline): LGHNA, YSLEER. Study observations and caveats: A further, later analysis showed that HLA-associated TCR beta chains (compared with equally common others) were more clonally expanded. Segments of the TCR beta V type were, in most cases, productive about 90% or about 30% of the time in an earlier analysis. DRB1 had the most TCR associations and HLA-C the fewest, a later analysis found, with rates varying by HLA locus.

The source of this sequence is a male donor in good health and CMV-seronegative. The sample was PBMCs. The gene calls are TRBV4-3 and TRBJ1-3; D possibly corresponds to TRBD1 (5 bases). CDR3 nucleotides: TGCGCCAGCAGCCCCGGGGGATCTGGAAACACCATATATTTT. Its protein product is CASSPGGSGNTIYF.